This T cell receptor (beta chain) derives from a study of blood T cell repertoires in COVID-19. Overall study context: COVID-19 samples, acute and convalescent, were from the United States, Italy and Spain.

Per the germline V gene, CDR1 is MNHEY and CDR2 is SMNVEV (reference sequence). Germline trimming cut 5 bases from V and 2 bases from J; bases unmatched to any gene: 9. The CDR3 covers 16 residues. In the source study's methods: Nucleated cell number was recorded as an estimate derived from reference gene primer amplification. Sequencing used immunoSEQ multiplex PCR; TCRdb keeps in-frame clones, though not all of them. V, J and clone size are those of that table, while D and trimming were read from the DNA. There are tens of thousands of clones in the sample; 81% occur only once, and 44% lies in the top ten.

The chain recombines TRBV27 with TRBJ1-5; 7 bases agree with TRBD1. The specimen sequenced was peripheral blood. The source of this sequence is a man older than 75 with acute or convalescent COVID-19. DNA for the CDR3: TGTGCCAGCAGTCCTCGGACAGGTTCCGGCAATCAGCCCCAGCATTTT. As protein: CASSPRTGSGNQPQHF.